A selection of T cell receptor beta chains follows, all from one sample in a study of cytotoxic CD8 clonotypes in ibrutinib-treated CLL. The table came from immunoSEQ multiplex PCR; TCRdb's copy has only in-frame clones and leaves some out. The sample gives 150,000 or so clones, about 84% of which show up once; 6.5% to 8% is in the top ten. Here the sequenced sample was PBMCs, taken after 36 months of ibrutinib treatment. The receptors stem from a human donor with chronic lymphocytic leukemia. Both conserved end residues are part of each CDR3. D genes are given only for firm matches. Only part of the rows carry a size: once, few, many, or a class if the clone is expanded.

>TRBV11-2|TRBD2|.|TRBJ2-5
TGTGCCAGCAGCCCCGAGTTGGGGGGGGAGACCCAGTACTTC
CASSPELGGETQYF
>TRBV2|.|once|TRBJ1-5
TGTGCCAGCAGGGGCAGGGAGGGCGAGCAGCCCCAGCATTTT
CASRGREGEQPQHF
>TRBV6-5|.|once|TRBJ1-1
TGTGCCAGCAGGGGGGAACAGAACACTGAAGCTTTCTTT
CASRGEQNTEAFF
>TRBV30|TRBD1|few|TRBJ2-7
TGTGCCTGGAGAAAGACAGGGACAGGAGAGCAGTACTTC
CAWRKTGTGEQYF
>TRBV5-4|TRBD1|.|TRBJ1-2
TGTGCCAGCAGCTTCGGGACAGATAACTATGGCTACACCTTC
CASSFGTDNYGYTF
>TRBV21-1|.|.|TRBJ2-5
TGTGCCAGCAGCATTACGGGACGGCAAGAGACCCAGTACTTC
CASSITGRQETQYF
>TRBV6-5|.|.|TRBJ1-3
TGTGCCAGCAGTTACTCGTTCGGGGTTACTGGAAACACCATATATTTT
CASSYSFGVTGNTIYF
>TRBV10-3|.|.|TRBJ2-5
TGTGCCATCAGTAACCGGGGGTACCAAGAGACCCAGTACTTC
CAISNRGYQETQYF
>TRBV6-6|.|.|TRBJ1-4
TGTGCCAGCAGTTACCCCCTAGGGGAAAAACTGTTTTTT
CASSYPLGEKLFF
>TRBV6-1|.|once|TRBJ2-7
TGTGCCAGCCTCACAGGGTATGGGACCTACGAGCAGTACTTC
CASLTGYGTYEQYF
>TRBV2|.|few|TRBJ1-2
TGTGCCAGCAGTGATAGGGGCATGAACTATGGCTACACCTTC
CASSDRGMNYGYTF
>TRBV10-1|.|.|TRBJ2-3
TGCGCCAGCAGTGGTTACAGCACAGATACGCAGTATTTT
CASSGYSTDTQYF
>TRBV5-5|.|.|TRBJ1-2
TGTGCCAGCAGCTTGGGCCTTCTATCTGGCTACACCTTC
CASSLGLLSGYTF
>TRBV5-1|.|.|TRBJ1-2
TGCGCCAGCAGCTTGAGGACAGATGGTTATGGCTACACCTTC
CASSLRTDGYGYTF
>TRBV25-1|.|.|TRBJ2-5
.
CASTGQGFLETQYF
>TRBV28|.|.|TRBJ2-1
TGTGCCAGCAGTTTCTTTATCGGTGGGGGGAGCTCCTACAATGAGCAGTTCTTC
CASSFFIGGGSSYNEQFF
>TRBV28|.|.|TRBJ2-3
TGTGCCAGCAGCGCCTCTAGGCCCCGGGTCCCCATTACGCAGTATTTT
CASSASRPRVPITQYF
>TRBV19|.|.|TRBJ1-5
TGTGCCAGTAGTATCCCAGGGTCAACTGGGGCCCAGCATTTT
CASSIPGSTGAQHF
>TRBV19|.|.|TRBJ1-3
TGTGCCAGTAGTCCAACGGGACACTTCATATATTTT
CASSPTGHFIYF
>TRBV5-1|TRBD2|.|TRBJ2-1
TGCGCCAGCAGCTTGGTCGCGGGGGTAGAGTGGAATGAGCAGTTCTTC
CASSLVAGVEWNEQFF
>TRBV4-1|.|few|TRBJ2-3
TGCGCCAGCAGCCAAGTGAGCACAGATACGCAGTATTTT
CASSQVSTDTQYF
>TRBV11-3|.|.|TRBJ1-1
TGTGCCAGCAGCTTAGATCGTCGGACTGAAGCTTTCTTT
CASSLDRRTEAFF
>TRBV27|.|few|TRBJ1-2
TGTGCCAGCAAAGCCCGGGTCGTTAGCGGCTACACCTTC
CASKARVVSGYTF
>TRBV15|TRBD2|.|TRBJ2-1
TGTGCCACGGGGACTAGCGGGACACCGACCTACAATGAGCAGTTCTTC
CATGTSGTPTYNEQFF
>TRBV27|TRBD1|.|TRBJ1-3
TGTGCCAGCAGGGGTCTAGGGAGGGGGCTTTCTGGAAACACCATATATTTT
CASRGLGRGLSGNTIYF
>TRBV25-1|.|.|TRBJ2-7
TGTGCCAGCAGTGCGAATCCACCTCCGACAGCCCTCTCCTACGAGCAGTACTTC
CASSANPPPTALSYEQYF